The T cell receptor beta chain described here comes from a study of T cell changes during pregnancy in multiple sclerosis. The CDR3 is 13 residues long. V lost 6 bases and J 2 bases, leaving 10 bases between the germline ends. The germline V gene has CDR1 MNHEY and CDR2 SMNVEV (reference sequence). Measured with immunoSEQ multiplex PCR; TCRdb has only the in-frame clones, and not every one. The sample carries approximately 34,000 clones, just over 90% recorded once. V and J are TRBV27 and TRBJ1-1; tentative D call: TRBD1 (5 bases). The sequencing here drew on CD4+ T cells from peripheral blood mononuclear cells, taken after pregnancy. The TCR comes from a female donor with multiple sclerosis, enrolled in a pregnancy study. CDR3 sequence: CASRSQGNTEAFF. In DNA form, the CDR3 reads TGTGCCAGCAGGTCCCAGGGAAACACTGAAGCTTTCTTT.